This TCR beta chain was recovered during a study of blood T cell repertoires in COVID-19. The germline V gene has CDR1 MDHEN and CDR2 SYDVKM. With 4 bases clipped from V and 6 bases from J, the junction kept 17 bases outside the gene matches. The CDR3 extends over 17 amino acids. Produced via immunoSEQ multiplex PCR; TCRdb's table is partial and in-frame only. This table holds about 310,000 clones, over 75% found once. This chain links TRBV28 with TRBJ2-7, with 8 bases identical to TRBD2. Specimen: peripheral blood. The clonotype originates from a man in his forties or fifties with active or convalescent COVID-19. The CDR3 loop reads CASSSPGLAGGRGEQYF. The DNA for the CDR3 is TGTGCCAGCAGTTCCCCGGGGCTAGCGGGCGGTCGGGGCGAGCAGTACTTC. Filled out from reference TRBV28 and TRBJ2-7, the complete variable domain reads DVKVTQSSRYLVKRTGEKVFLECVQDMDHENMFWYRQDPGLGLRLIYFSYDVKMKEKGDIPEGYSVSREKKERFSLILESASTNQTSMYLCASSSPGLAGGRGEQYFGPGTRLTVT.